Ten or more counts support the clone carrying this T cell receptor beta chain. RNA transcripts provided the source from which TCR beta CDR3 regions were amplified. A first-round RT-PCR of the TCR CDR3 used the HTBI primer set. One entry per CDR3 protein results from TCRdb running MiXCR on the multiplex PCR reads. The sample holds about 280,000 distinct CDR3 sequences, about 25% seen once. The data belong to a study of T cells in Graves' hyperthyroidism and ophthalmopathy. CDR3 length: 17 amino acids. V trimming: 6 bases; J trimming: 3 bases; junction bases outside the gene matches: 12. In germline, CDR1 is MDHEN, CDR2 SYDVKM.

The receptor was isolated from a man in his forties or fifties with Graves' hyperthyroidism that later progressed to Graves' ophthalmopathy. Material for sequencing was blood. V and J are TRBV28 and TRBJ2-5, with 11 bases identical to TRBD2. The CDR3 protein is CASRNSGRLAGKETQYF. The CDR3 DNA reads as TGTGCCAGCAGGAATTCGGGGCGACTAGCGGGAAAAGAGACCCAGTACTTC.